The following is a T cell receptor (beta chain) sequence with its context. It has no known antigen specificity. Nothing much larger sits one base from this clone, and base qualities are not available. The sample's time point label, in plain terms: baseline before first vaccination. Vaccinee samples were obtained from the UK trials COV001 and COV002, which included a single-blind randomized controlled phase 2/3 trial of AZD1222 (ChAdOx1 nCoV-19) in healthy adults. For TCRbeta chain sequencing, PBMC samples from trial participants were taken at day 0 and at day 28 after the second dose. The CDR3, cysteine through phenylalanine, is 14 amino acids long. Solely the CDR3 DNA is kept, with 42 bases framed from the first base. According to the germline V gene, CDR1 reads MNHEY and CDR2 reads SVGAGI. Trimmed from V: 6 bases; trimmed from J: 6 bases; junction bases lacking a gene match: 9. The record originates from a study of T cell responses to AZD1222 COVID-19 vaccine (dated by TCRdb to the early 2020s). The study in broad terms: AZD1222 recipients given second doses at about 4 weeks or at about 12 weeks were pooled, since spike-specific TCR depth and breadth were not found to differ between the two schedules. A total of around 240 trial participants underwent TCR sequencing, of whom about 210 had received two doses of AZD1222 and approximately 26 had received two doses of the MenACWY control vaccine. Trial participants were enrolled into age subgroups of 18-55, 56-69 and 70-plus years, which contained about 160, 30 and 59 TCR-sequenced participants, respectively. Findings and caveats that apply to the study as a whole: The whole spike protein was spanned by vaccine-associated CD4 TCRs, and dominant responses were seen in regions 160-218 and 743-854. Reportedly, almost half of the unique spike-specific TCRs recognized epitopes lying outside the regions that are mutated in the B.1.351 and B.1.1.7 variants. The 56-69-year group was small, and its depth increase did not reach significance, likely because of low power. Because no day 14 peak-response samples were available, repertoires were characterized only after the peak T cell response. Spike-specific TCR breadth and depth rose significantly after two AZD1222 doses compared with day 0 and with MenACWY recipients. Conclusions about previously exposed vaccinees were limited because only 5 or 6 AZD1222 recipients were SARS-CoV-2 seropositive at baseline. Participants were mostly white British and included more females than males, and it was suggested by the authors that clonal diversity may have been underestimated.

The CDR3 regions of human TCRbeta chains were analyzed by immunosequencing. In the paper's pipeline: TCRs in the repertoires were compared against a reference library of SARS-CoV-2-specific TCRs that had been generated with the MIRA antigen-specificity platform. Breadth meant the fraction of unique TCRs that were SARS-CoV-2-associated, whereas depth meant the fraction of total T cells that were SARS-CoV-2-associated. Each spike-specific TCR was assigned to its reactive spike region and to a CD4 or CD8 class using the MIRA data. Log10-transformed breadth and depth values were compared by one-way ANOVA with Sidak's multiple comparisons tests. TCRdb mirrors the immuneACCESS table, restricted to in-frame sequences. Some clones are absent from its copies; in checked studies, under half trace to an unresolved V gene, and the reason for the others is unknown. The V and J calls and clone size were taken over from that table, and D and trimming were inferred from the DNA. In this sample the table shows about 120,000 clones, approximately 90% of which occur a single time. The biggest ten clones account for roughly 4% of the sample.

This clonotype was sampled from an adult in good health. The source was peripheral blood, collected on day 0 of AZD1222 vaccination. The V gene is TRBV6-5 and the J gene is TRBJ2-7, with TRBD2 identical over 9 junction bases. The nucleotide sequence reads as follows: TGTGCCAGCAGCTCCGGGACTAGCATTGCCGAGCAGTACTTC. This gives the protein CASSSGTSIAEQYF.